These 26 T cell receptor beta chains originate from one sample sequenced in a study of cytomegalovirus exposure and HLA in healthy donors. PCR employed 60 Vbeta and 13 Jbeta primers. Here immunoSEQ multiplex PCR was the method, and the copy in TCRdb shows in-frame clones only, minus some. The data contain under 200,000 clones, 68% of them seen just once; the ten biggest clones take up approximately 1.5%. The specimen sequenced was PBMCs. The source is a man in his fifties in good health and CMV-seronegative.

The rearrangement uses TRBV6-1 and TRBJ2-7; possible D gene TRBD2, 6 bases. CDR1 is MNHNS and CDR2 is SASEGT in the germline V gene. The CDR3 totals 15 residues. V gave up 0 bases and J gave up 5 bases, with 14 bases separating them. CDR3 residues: CASSEALTGLHEQYF. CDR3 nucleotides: TGTGCCAGCAGTGAAGCCCTGACGGGACTCCACGAGCAGTACTTC.

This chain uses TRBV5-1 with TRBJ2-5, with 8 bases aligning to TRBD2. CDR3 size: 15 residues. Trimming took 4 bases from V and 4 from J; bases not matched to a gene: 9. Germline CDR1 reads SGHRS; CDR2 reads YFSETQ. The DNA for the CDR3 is TGCGCCAGCAGCCCGGCAGCTAGCGGGCTAGAGACCCAGTACTTC. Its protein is CASSPAASGLETQYF.

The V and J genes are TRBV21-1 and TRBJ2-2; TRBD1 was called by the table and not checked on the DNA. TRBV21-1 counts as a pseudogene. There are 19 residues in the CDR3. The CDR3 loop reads CASSKEGGQGAGNTGELFF. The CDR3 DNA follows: TGTGCCAGCAGCAAAGAGGGGGGACAGGGGGCGGGGAACACCGGGGAGCTGTTTTTT.

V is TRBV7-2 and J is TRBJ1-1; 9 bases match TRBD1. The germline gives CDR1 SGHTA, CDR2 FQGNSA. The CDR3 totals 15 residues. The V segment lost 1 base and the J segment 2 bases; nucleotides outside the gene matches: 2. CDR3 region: CASSLVTGGNTEAFF. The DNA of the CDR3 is TGTGCCAGCAGCTTAGTTACAGGGGGCAACACTGAAGCTTTCTTT.

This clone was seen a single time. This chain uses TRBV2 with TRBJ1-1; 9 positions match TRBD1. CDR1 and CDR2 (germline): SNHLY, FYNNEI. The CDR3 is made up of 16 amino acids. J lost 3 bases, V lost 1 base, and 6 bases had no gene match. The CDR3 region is CASSEGGTGYDTEAFF. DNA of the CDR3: TGTGCCAGCAGTGAAGGGGGGACAGGGTATGACACTGAAGCTTTCTTT.

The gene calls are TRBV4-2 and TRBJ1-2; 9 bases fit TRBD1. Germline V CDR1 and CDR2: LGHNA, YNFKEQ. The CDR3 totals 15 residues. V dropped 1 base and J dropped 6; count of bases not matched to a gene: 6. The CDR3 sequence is CASSQVGTGSNGYTF. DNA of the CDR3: TGTGCCAGCAGCCAAGTTGGGACAGGGAGTAATGGCTACACCTTC.

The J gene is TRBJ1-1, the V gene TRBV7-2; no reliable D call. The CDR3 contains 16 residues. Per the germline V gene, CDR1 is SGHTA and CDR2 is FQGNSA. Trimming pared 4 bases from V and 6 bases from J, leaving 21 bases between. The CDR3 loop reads CASSSQNSHRFAEAFF. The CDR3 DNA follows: TGTGCCAGCAGCTCCCAAAACAGTCACCGGTTCGCTGAAGCTTTCTTT.

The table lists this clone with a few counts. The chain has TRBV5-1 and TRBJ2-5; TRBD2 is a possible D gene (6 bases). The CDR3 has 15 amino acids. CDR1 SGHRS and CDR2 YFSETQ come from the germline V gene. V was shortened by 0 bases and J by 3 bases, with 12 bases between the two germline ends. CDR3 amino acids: CASSLAGVAEETQYF. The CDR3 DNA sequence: TGCGCCAGCAGCTTGGCCGGGGTAGCGGAAGAGACCCAGTACTTC.

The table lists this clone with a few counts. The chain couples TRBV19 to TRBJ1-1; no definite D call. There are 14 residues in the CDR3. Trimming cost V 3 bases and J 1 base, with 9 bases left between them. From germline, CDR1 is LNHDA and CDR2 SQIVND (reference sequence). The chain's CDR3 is CASSISQENTEAFF. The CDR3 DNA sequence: TGTGCCAGTAGTATTTCCCAGGAGAACACTGAAGCTTTCTTT.

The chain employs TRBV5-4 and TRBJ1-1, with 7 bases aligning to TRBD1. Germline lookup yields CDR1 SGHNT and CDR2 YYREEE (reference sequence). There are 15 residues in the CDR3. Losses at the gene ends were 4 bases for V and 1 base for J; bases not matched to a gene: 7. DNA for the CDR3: TGTGCCAGCAGCCCGGAGACAGGGCGGAACACTGAAGCTTTCTTT. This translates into CASSPETGRNTEAFF.

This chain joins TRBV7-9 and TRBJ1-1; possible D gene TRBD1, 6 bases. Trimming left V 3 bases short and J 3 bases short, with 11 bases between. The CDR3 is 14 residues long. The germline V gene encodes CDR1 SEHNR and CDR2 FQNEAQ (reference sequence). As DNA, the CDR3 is TGTGCCAGCAGCTTGGGGGGGGCGGACACTGAAGCTTTCTTT. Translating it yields CASSLGGADTEAFF.

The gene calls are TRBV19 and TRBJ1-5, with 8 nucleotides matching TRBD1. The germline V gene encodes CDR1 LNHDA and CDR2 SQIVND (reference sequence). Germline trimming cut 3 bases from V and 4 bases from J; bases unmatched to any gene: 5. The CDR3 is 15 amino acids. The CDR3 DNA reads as TGTGCCAGTAGTATCCAGGGACAGGAAAATCAGCCCCAGCATTTT. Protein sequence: CASSIQGQENQPQHF.

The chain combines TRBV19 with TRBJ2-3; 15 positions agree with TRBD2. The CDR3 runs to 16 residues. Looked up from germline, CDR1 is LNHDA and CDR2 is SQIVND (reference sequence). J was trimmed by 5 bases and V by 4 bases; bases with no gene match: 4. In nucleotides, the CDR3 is TGTGCCAGTAGTACGGGACTAGCGGGGGGCGTAGATACGCAGTATTTT. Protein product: CASSTGLAGGVDTQYF.

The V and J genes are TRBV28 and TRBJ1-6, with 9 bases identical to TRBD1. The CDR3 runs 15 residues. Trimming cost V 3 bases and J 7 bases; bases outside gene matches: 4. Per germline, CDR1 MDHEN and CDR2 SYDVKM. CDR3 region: CASSFRDRVNSPLHF. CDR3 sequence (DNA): TGTGCCAGCAGTTTCCGGGACAGGGTAAATTCACCCCTCCACTTT.

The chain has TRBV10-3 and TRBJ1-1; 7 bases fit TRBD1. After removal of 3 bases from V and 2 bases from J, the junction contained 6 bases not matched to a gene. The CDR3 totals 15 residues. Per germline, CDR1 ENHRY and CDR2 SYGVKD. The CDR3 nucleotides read TGTGCCATCAGTGACCCGGGACAGCCTAACACTGAAGCTTTCTTT. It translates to CAISDPGQPNTEAFF.

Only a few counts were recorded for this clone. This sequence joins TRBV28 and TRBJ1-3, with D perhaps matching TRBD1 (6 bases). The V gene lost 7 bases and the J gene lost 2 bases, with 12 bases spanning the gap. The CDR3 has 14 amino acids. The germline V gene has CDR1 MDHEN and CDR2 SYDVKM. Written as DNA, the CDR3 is TGTGCCAGCAACGAACAGGGTGCTGGAAACACCATATATTTT. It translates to CASNEQGAGNTIYF.

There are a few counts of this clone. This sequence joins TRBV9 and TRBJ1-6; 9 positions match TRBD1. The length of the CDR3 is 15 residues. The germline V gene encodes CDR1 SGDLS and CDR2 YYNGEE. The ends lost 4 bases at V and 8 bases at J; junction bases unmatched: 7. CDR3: CASSYTGGIDSPLHF. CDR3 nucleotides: TGTGCCAGCAGCTACACAGGGGGCATCGATTCACCCCTCCACTTT.

CDR3 in DNA: TGTGCCAGTAGTCCCCGAGGTTCGGCGAAGGGAGGCTATGGCTACACCTTC. Protein product: CASSPRGSAKGGYGYTF. The chain is built from TRBV19 and TRBJ1-2; D remains unclear. CDR3 size: 17 residues. Germline V gene data show CDR1 as LNHDA and CDR2 as SQIVND (reference sequence). V lost 5 bases to trimming and J lost 4 bases, with 23 bases between them.

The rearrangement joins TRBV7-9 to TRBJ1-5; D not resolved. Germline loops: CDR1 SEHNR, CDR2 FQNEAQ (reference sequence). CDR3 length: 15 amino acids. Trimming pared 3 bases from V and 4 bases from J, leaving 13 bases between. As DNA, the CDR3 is TGTGCCAGCAGCTTCGGAACCTCGGGTAATCAGCCCCAGCATTTT. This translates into CASSFGTSGNQPQHF.

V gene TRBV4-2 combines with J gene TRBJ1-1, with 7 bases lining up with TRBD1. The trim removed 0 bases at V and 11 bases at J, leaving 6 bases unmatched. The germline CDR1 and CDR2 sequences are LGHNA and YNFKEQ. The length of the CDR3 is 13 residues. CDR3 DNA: TGTGCCAGCAGCCAAGAGAGACAGGGTAGCGCTTTCTTT. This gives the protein CASSQERQGSAFF.

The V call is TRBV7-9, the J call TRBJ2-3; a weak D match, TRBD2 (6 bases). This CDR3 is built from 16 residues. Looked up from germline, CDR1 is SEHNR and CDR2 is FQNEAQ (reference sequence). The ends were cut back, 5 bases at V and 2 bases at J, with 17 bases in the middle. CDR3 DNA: TGTGCCAGCAGCCGAAACGCAGGGACTTCCACAGATACGCAGTATTTT. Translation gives CASSRNAGTSTDTQYF. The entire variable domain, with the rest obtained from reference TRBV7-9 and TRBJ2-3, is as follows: DTGVSQNPRHKITKRGQNVTFRCDPISEHNRLYWYRQTLGQGPEFLTYFQNEAQLEKSRLLSDRFSAERPKGSFSTLEIQRTEQGDSAMYLCASSRNAGTSTDTQYFGPGTRLTVL.

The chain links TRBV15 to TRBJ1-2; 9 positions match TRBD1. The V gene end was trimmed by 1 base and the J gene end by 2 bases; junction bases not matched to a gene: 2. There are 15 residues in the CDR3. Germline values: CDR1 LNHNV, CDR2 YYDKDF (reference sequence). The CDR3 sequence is CATSRGGTGNYGYTF. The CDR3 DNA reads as TGTGCCACCAGCAGAGGAGGGACAGGGAACTATGGCTACACCTTC.

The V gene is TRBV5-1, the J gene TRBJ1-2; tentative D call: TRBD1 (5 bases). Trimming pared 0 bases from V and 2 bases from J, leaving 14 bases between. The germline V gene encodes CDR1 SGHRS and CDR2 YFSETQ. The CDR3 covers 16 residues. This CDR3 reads CASSLGGLGGNYGYTF. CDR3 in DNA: TGCGCCAGCAGCTTGGGTGGCCTGGGGGGGAACTATGGCTACACCTTC.

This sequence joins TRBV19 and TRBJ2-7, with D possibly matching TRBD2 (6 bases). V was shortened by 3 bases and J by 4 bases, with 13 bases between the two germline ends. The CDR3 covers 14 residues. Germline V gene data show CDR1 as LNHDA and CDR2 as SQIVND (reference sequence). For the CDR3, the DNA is TGTGCCAGTAGTATTCCCGGGGGTCTGTACGAGCAGTACTTC. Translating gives CASSIPGGLYEQYF.

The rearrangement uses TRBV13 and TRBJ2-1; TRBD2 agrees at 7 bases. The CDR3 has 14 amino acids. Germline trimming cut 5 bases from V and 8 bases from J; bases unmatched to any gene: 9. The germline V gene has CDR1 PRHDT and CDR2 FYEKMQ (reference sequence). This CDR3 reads CASSDTSADDEQFF. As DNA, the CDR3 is TGTGCCAGCAGCGACACTAGCGCGGACGATGAGCAGTTCTTC. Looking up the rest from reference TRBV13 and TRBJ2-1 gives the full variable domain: AAGVIQSPRHLIKEKRETATLKCYPIPRHDTVYWYQQGPGQDPQFLISFYEKMQSDKGSIPDRFSAQQFSDYHSELNMSSLELGDSALYFCASSDTSADDEQFFGPGTRLTVL.

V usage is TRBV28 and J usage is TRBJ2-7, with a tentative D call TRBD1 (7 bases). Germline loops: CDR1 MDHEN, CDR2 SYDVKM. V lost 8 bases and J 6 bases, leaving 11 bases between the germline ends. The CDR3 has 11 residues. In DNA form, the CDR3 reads TGTGCCAGCCGGAGGGGGCGCGAGCAGTACTTC. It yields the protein CASRRGREQYF.